This T cell receptor beta chain was documented in a study of PD-1 blockade in classical Hodgkin lymphoma. Germline V gene sequence: CDR1 SGHVS, CDR2 FQNEAQ. The CDR3 is made up of 15 amino acids. The V and J ends lost 5 bases and 0 bases respectively, with 13 bases between them. Using immunoSEQ multiplex PCR, the repertoire was profiled, and TCRdb retains in-frame clones only, with some absent. The profile covers some 86,000 clones, with over 75% appearing a single time and about 2.9% taken by the ten largest. Whole-study results and caveats: Healthy donors were reported to have higher baseline TCR diversity than newly diagnosed patients. Whereas CD4+ TCR diversity had risen significantly by C4D1, CD8+ TCR diversity had not.

Notes on this clone: Its antigen is not identified.

The time point: cycle 4 day 1 (C4D1), after 6 weeks of nivolumab. Every patient relapsed after autologous stem cell transplantation, and brentuximab vedotin exposure varied. The rearrangement uses TRBV7-8 and TRBJ1-2; D is ambiguous. Specimen: peripheral blood mononuclear cells (PBMCs), collected before the fourth cycle of nivolumab. This receptor was identified in a human donor with classical Hodgkin lymphoma. CDR3 sequence: CASSMPGTTNYGYTF. DNA of the CDR3: TGTGCCAGCAGCATGCCGGGAACAACTAACTATGGCTACACCTTC.